This T cell receptor (beta chain) was sequenced for a study of T cell responses to AZD1222 COVID-19 vaccine. Across the study: Pooled in the analysis were second doses at about 4 or about 12 weeks. Whole-study results and caveats: In the spike-specific TCR repertoire, nearly half reportedly target unmutated variant regions. No day 14 peak samples; only post-peak repertoires were characterized.

Produced via immunoSEQ multiplex PCR; TCRdb's table is partial and in-frame only. The top ten clones hold roughly 4.7% of a sample with about 140,000 clones, around 89% of them seen once. CDR3 length equals 16 residues. V gave up 7 bases and J gave up 5 bases; unmatched junction bases: 14. Germline values: CDR1 MDHEN, CDR2 SYDVKM. Remarks on this clone: What it binds is unknown.

The TCR sequence derives from an adult in good health. This specimen was peripheral blood, taken on day 0 of AZD1222 vaccination. This rearrangement joins TRBV28 to TRBJ2-5, with 9 nucleotides matching TRBD2. CDR3 bases: TGTGCCAGCACCAGCCTCCCGCCAAGCGGGGGGGAGACCCAGTACTTC. Encoded protein: CASTSLPPSGGETQYF.